The T cell receptor beta chain described here comes from a study of tumor-infiltrating lymphocytes in primary liver carcinoma. The wider study: Participating patients were men and women between 30 and 69 years old.

CDR1 is SGHAT, CDR2 FQNNGV, per germline. Counting both end residues, the CDR3 totals 16 amino acids. From approximately 20-30 mg of unsorted bulk tissue, DNA and RNA were co-extracted together. Details on this clonotype: The CDR3 end shows no conserved phenylalanine or tryptophan, and so a read error is likely. Because the CDR3's place on the DNA is in doubt, the DNA is left out and the CDR3 is given as listed by TCRdb.

From around 500 ng of total RNA, TCR beta-specific cDNA was reverse-transcribed using a constant-region primer. Generation of the TCR beta libraries relied on three nested multiplex PCR rounds using slightly modified ARM-PCR. The study ran its first two PCR rounds for around 10 cycles each, using TRBV1-TRBV30 forward primers and a C-beta reverse primer. Via MiXCR, TCRdb re-called the multiplex PCR reads, giving one row per CDR3 protein. The repertoire has fewer than 80,000 distinct CDR3 sequences, roughly two thirds of them found once; the top ten carry 26%. The source material was tumor-adjacent normal liver tissue. This chain joins TRBV11-2 and TRBJ2-1; the table gives TRBD2 as D, unverified against the DNA. The sequence was obtained from a man aged 40-49 years with primary liver carcinoma and hepatitis B virus infection. CDR3 amino acids: CASSLELLAGMNERFI.